These 12 T cell receptor beta chains came from one sample sequenced in a study of blood T cell repertoires in COVID-19. Assay used: immunoSEQ multiplex PCR; TCRdb lists only in-frame clones, some missing. The table records about 220,000 clones, about four fifths of them present only once. Input material: PBMCs or T cells enriched from blood (not recorded which). Receptor source: a woman between 50 and 59 years old who had been exposed to COVID-19.

This chain uses TRBV27 with TRBJ2-7; 7 bases agree with TRBD1. The germline V gene encodes CDR1 MNHEY and CDR2 SMNVEV (reference sequence). J lost 0 bases, V lost 2 bases, and 1 base had no gene match. This CDR3 contains 14 residues. The CDR3 sequence: CASSLGTVSYEQYF. CDR3 in DNA: TGTGCCAGCAGTTTAGGGACAGTCTCCTACGAGCAGTACTTC.

The chain recombines TRBV11-2 with TRBJ1-2; TRBD1 matches 8 bases. The length of the CDR3 is 13 residues. The trim removed 1 base at V and 14 bases at J, leaving 9 bases unmatched. Germline V gene sequence: CDR1 SGHAT, CDR2 FQNNGV. CDR3 residues: CASSLGIQGGWTF. DNA of the CDR3: TGTGCCAGCAGCTTAGGGATACAGGGGGGGTGGACCTTC.

CDR3 sequence: CASEPGLAGAGELFF. The CDR3 region has the DNA TGTGCCAGCGAGCCGGGACTAGCGGGGGCCGGGGAGCTGTTTTTT. The rearrangement uses TRBV6-5 and TRBJ2-2; 14 bases match TRBD2. From germline, CDR1 is MNHEY and CDR2 SVGAGI. There are 15 residues in the CDR3. V was pared by 8 bases and J by 6 bases, with 5 bases of the junction left unmatched.

This clone appeared many times. Other nucleotide sequences from this sample produce the same CDR3. V usage is TRBV7-2 and J usage is TRBJ1-3, with TRBD1 identical over 9 bases. With V trimmed by 5 bases and J by 4 bases, 3 bases remained unmatched. This CDR3 region has 14 residues. Germline lookup yields CDR1 SGHTA and CDR2 FQGNSA. The CDR3 nucleotides are TGTGCCAGCAGCCCTGGACAGGGGGGAAACACCATATATTTT. Translation gives CASSPGQGGNTIYF.

The chain has TRBV3-1 (or the pseudogene TRBV3-2) and TRBJ1-1; a possible D gene is TRBD1 (6 bases). Trimming left V 4 bases short and J 0 bases short, with 12 bases between. Germline CDR1 LGHDT, CDR2 YNNKEL (reference sequence). This CDR3 has 15 amino acids. The CDR3 DNA reads TGTGCCAGCAGCCCCCAGGGGTTCATGAACACTGAAGCTTTCTTT. It encodes CASSPQGFMNTEAFF.

The genes are TRBV7-6 and TRBJ1-5; D remains ambiguous. Germline V gives CDR1 SGHVS, CDR2 FNYEAQ. This CDR3 spans 16 amino acids. V was pared by 2 bases and J by 0 bases, with 11 bases between. In DNA form, the CDR3 reads TGTGCCAGCAGCTTAATGGCAGGAACTAGCAATCAGCCCCAGCATTTT. Residues: CASSLMAGTSNQPQHF.

The chain joins TRBV11-3 to TRBJ2-1, with 7 bases matching TRBD2. Per germline, CDR1 SGHNT and CDR2 YENEEA. Trimming removed 4 bases from V and 0 bases from J; junction bases left unmatched: 6. The CDR3 has 16 amino acids. The CDR3 bases are TGTGCCAGCAGCTATGACGGGGGGAGCTCCTACAATGAGCAGTTCTTC. Translating gives CASSYDGGSSYNEQFF. Complete variable domain (other parts from reference TRBV11-3 and TRBJ2-1): EAGVVQSPRYKIIEKKQPVAFWCNPISGHNTLYWYLQNLGQGPELLIRYENEEAVDDSQLPKDRFSAERLKGVDSTLKIQPAELGDSAVYLCASSYDGGSSYNEQFFGPGTRLTVL.

The rearrangement joins TRBV18 to TRBJ2-3, with D possibly matching TRBD2 (7 bases). V was pared by 3 bases and J by 3 bases, with 16 bases between. The CDR3 length is 16 residues. The germline gives CDR1 KGHSH, CDR2 LQKENI. CDR3 sequence (DNA): TGTGCCAGCTCACCTCTCGCTGCGGGGGCAACAGATACGCAGTATTTT. It yields the protein CASSPLAAGATDTQYF.

Notes on this clone: The sample contains more than one DNA sequence encoding this CDR3. The chain has TRBV7-3 and TRBJ1-3; D uncertain. CDR1 SGHTA and CDR2 FQGTGA come from the germline V gene. The CDR3 covers 13 residues. Trimming removed 2 bases at V and 4 bases at J, with 6 bases between. The CDR3 DNA follows: TGTGCCAGCAGCTTATCTGGCGGAAACACCATATATTTT. It codes for CASSLSGGNTIYF.

V is TRBV9 and J is TRBJ1-2; D not certain. Germline CDR1 and CDR2: SGDLS and YYNGEE. The CDR3 covers 13 residues. V was pared by 4 bases and J by 2 bases, with 9 bases between. The CDR3 sequence: CASSPDGNYGYTF. The DNA for the CDR3 is TGTGCCAGCAGCCCCGACGGGAACTATGGCTACACCTTC. Combining the CDR3 with reference TRBV9 and TRBJ1-2 gives the whole variable domain DSGVTQTPKHLITATGQRVTLRCSPRSGDLSVYWYQQSLDQGLQFLIQYYNGEERAKGNILERFSAQQFPDLHSELNLSSLELGDSALYFCASSPDGNYGYTFGSGTRLTVV.

The chain uses TRBV7-8 and TRBJ2-7, with D tentatively TRBD1 (5 bases). This CDR3 comprises 14 residues. V lost 1 base to trimming and J lost 6 bases, with 13 bases between them. Germline-derived CDR1 and CDR2 are SGHVS and FQNEAQ. In nucleotides, the CDR3 is TGTGCCAGCAGCTTAGTCTTAGGGGATGCCGAGCAGTACTTC. Translated, it gives CASSLVLGDAEQYF.

The chain's CDR3 is CASSLDGGALETQYF. The DNA for the CDR3 is TGTGCCAGCAGCTTAGACGGGGGGGCCTTGGAGACCCAGTACTTC. The gene calls are TRBV7-8 and TRBJ2-5, with 8 bases aligning to TRBD2. Germline values: CDR1 SGHVS, CDR2 FQNEAQ. This CDR3 comprises 15 residues. The junction had 6 bases not matched to a gene; V was cut back by 1 base and J by 5 bases.